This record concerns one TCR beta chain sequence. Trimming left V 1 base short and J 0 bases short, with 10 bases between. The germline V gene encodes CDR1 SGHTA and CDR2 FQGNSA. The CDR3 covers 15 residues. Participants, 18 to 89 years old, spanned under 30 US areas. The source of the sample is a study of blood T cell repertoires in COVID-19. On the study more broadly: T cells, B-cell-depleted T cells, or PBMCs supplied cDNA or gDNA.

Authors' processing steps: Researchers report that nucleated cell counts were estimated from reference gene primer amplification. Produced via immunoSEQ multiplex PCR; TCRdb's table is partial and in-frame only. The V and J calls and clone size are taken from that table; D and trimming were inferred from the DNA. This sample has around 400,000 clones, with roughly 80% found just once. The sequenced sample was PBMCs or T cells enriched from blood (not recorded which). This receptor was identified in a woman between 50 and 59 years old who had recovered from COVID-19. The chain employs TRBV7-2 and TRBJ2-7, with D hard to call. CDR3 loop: CASSLDWQSSYEQYF. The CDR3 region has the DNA TGTGCCAGCAGCTTAGATTGGCAAAGCTCCTACGAGCAGTACTTC.